This TCR beta chain was observed in a study of radiation and T cells in renal cell carcinoma. Regarding time point: blood 4 weeks post-SBRT, at nephrectomy. Treatment denoted: 15 Gy SBRT to primary tumor, nephrectomy 4 weeks later. Nephrectomy followed 15 Gy stereotactic body radiation by 4 weeks. Radiation-treated patients gave blood at baseline, week 2 and week 4. General study findings and limits: Without pretreatment biopsies, baseline tumor clonotype presence was undetermined. In blood, top tumor clones expanded by 2 weeks, shrinking by 4.

Germline V lookup: CDR1 LNHNV, CDR2 YYDKDF (reference sequence). This CDR3 spans 15 amino acids. V was cut by 5 bases and J by 3 bases, with 14 bases left in between. Assay used: immunoSEQ multiplex PCR; TCRdb lists only in-frame clones, some missing. Among 150,000 to 200,000 clones listed, around 90% were seen once. This clone showed up just a few times. Antigen specificity is unknown. The specimen was blood, collected from a patient whose treatment included radiotherapy and nephrectomy. The TCR originated in a woman in her fifties or sixties with renal cell carcinoma. The rearrangement links TRBV15 to TRBJ2-1; D unclear. CDR3 in amino acids: CATSFAVNSYNEQFF. CDR3 in DNA: TGTGCCACCAGCTTTGCGGTGAACAGCTACAATGAGCAGTTCTTC.